This T cell receptor beta chain was obtained from a study of blood T cell repertoires in COVID-19. Turning to the study itself: The United States, Italy and Spain supplied acute and convalescent COVID-19 samples. In each case, the material was cDNA or gDNA derived from T cells, B-cell-depleted T cells, or PBMCs.

Profiling relied on immunoSEQ multiplex PCR, and the TCRdb table lists in-frame clones only, not all of them. The sample shows roughly 40,000 clones, around 85% of them seen only once. This CDR3 has 16 residues. V shed 1 base and J 8 bases; nucleotides not matched to a gene: 9. Germline values: CDR1 MGHRA, CDR2 YSYEKL. This TCR was recovered from a human donor in a cohort sampled during active COVID-19. The sequenced sample was peripheral blood. This sequence joins TRBV4-1 and TRBJ2-1, with 9 bases lining up with TRBD2. The CDR3 is CASSQVAGGVRDEQFF. CDR3 DNA: TGCGCCAGCAGCCAAGTGGCGGGGGGGGTCAGGGATGAGCAGTTCTTC.